This passage covers 10 T cell receptor beta chains from one sample sequenced in a study of T cell repertoires in ileal Crohn's disease. The repertoire was sequenced with immunoSEQ multiplex PCR; TCRdb's copy has only in-frame clones and lacks some. The sample holds about 31,000 clones, roughly 77% seen once. The sequenced sample was ileal tissue. Receptors were obtained from an adult with Crohn's disease.

This clone appeared once. In DNA form, the CDR3 reads TGCGCCAGCAGCTTAGCAGGGGTGATCACTGAAGCTTTCTTT. This encodes CASSLAGVITEAFF. The chain has TRBV5-1 and TRBJ1-1, with D possibly being TRBD1 (6 bases). CDR1 SGHRS and CDR2 YFSETQ come from the germline V gene. Trimming took 2 bases from V and 4 from J, leaving 12 bases between them. The CDR3 has 14 residues.

This clone has just a few counts. This chain joins TRBV7-3 and TRBJ1-6; TRBD1 might be the D (5 bases). Germline-derived CDR1 and CDR2 are SGHTA and FQGTGA. V was pared by 0 bases and J by 9 bases, with 12 bases between. This CDR3 has 15 residues. The CDR3 here is CASSLTGQGGSPLHF. CDR3 bases: TGTGCCAGCAGCTTAACAGGCCAGGGAGGTTCACCCCTCCACTTT.

This clone occurred a few times. The chain uses TRBV27 and TRBJ1-3; D is ambiguous. This CDR3 has 14 amino acids. Between the trimmed V and J ends, which lost 4 bases and 2 bases, there was a span of 9 bases. Germline values: CDR1 MNHEY, CDR2 SMNVEV (reference sequence). CDR3 in amino acids: CASSSARAGNTIYF. Written as DNA, the CDR3 is TGTGCCAGCAGTTCGGCGAGGGCTGGAAACACCATATATTTT.

The V call is TRBV7-9, the J call TRBJ1-6; D uncertain. Trimming shortened V by 5 bases and J by 8 bases, and 10 bases separated the two germline ends. This CDR3 spans 13 amino acids. Germline lookup yields CDR1 SEHNR and CDR2 FQNEAQ (reference sequence). CDR3 residues: CASSLGEDSPLHF. CDR3 DNA: TGTGCCAGCAGCCTGGGAGAGGATTCACCCCTCCACTTT.

The rearrangement links TRBV30 to TRBJ2-1, with 10 nucleotides matching TRBD2. The CDR3 spans 15 residues. Germline CDR1 reads GTSNPN; CDR2 reads SVGIG (reference sequence). The ends lost 4 bases at V and 3 bases at J; junction bases unmatched: 6. The CDR3 DNA sequence: TGTGCCTGGACTAGCGGGGGAGATTTCTACAATGAGCAGTTCTTC. The encoded protein is CAWTSGGDFYNEQFF.

The chain uses TRBV6-5 and TRBJ2-3; maybe TRBD1 (5 bases). The V gene lost 2 bases and the J gene lost 3 bases, with 6 bases spanning the gap. This CDR3 spans 13 amino acids. Germline CDR1 is MNHEY and CDR2 is SVGAGI. As DNA, the CDR3 is TGTGCCAGCAGTTACGCAGGGACAGATACGCAGTATTTT. Translation: CASSYAGTDTQYF.

The chain joins TRBV5-1 to TRBJ1-2; TRBD1 matches at 7 bases. Losses at the gene ends were 2 bases for V and 6 bases for J; bases not matched to a gene: 1. CDR3 size: 12 residues. CDR1 SGHRS and CDR2 YFSETQ come from the germline V gene. This CDR3 reads CASSFDRDGYTF. Here the CDR3 DNA reads TGCGCCAGCAGCTTCGACAGGGATGGCTACACCTTC.

V gene TRBV19 combines with J gene TRBJ1-5; D might be TRBD1 (6 bases). Trimming pared 0 bases from V and 3 bases from J, leaving 9 bases between. The germline V gene has CDR1 LNHDA and CDR2 SQIVND (reference sequence). CDR3 length equals 15 residues. CDR3 protein: CASSIDRQDNQPQHF. The CDR3 nucleotides are TGTGCCAGTAGTATAGATCGACAGGACAATCAGCCCCAGCATTTT.

This clone was recorded only once. The CDR3 nucleotides read TGTGCCAGCACTAGAGACAGGGCTTACACTGAAGCTTTCTTT. Its translation is CASTRDRAYTEAFF. The V gene is TRBV6-1, the J gene TRBJ1-1, with TRBD1 identical over 7 bases. Trimming removed 7 bases from V and 3 bases from J; junction bases left unmatched: 8. The CDR3 totals 14 residues. In germline, CDR1 is MNHNS, CDR2 SASEGT.

The J gene is TRBJ2-7, the V gene TRBV29-1, with D unresolved. The germline V and J ends were trimmed by 4 bases and 2 bases, with 6 bases remaining between them. Germline V gene lookup returns CDR1 SQVTM and CDR2 ANQGSEA. The CDR3 length is 11 residues. CDR3 coding DNA: TGCAGCGTTGGGAGTCCCTACGAGCAGTACTTC. This translates into CSVGSPYEQYF.